This T cell receptor beta chain was recorded in a study of T-cell memory formation after mild COVID-19. Study context: The study found TCR clusters largely donor specific. Study findings and constraints: Among contracting clones, CD4+ were mainly CM/EM and CD8+ enriched in EMRA.

The CDR3 is made up of 16 amino acids. From germline, CDR1 is MDHEN and CDR2 SYDVKM. The V gene end was trimmed by 2 bases and the J gene end by 3 bases; junction bases not matched to a gene: 9. Worth noting for this clonotype: Its target is unknown.

TCRdb independently ran MiXCR on the 5' RACE reads; one entry per CDR3 protein. Among roughly 480,000 distinct CDR3 sequences listed, around a quarter were seen once. This clonotype was obtained from an adult woman who had mild COVID-19 (a few samples of this study predate the infection). Cell type and time point are not known. Input material: PBMCs or a T cell subset sorted from them (not recorded which). V and J are TRBV28 and TRBJ2-7, with 8 bases identical to TRBD1. The CDR3 bases are TGTGCCAGCAGTTTAATCCTCGAACAGGGGGACTACGAGCAGTACTTC. Its protein is CASSLILEQGDYEQYF.